Listed below are T cell receptor beta chains from one sample, sequenced in a study of shared clonotypes between healthy human individuals. Using immunoSEQ multiplex PCR, the repertoire was profiled, and TCRdb retains in-frame clones only, with some absent. The sample holds about 1.1 million clones, roughly 77% seen once. The sequenced sample was memory CD4+ T cells from PBMCs. These receptors all come from a young man in good health. Some clones in this sample may be carry-over from other donors' samples. The CDR3 runs from the conserved cysteine through the conserved F or W. Each record gives: clone size, D gene, J gene, CDR3 length, V gene, CDR3 protein, CDR3 DNA. D genes are given only for firm matches. Size is stated for part of the rows, as once, few or many counts, or as a class when the clone is expanded.

clone_size: .; d_call: TRBD2; j_call: TRBJ2-1; cdr3_length: 17; v_call: TRBV5-4; cdr3_aa: CASSRTSGRVRYNEQFF; cdr3_nt: TGTGCCAGCAGCCGGACTAGCGGGAGGGTCCGCTACAATGAGCAGTTCTTC
clone_size: .; d_call: .; j_call: TRBJ1-2; cdr3_length: 16; v_call: TRBV4-2; cdr3_aa: CASSQDYVRANYGYTF; cdr3_nt: TGTGCCAGCAGCCAAGATTATGTCCGCGCTAACTATGGCTACACCTTC
clone_size: .; d_call: TRBD1; j_call: TRBJ2-7; cdr3_length: 18; v_call: TRBV4-3; cdr3_aa: CASSPQGAQRPEFYEQYF; cdr3_nt: TGCGCCAGCAGCCCCCAGGGGGCGCAAAGGCCCGAATTTTACGAGCAGTACTTC
clone_size: once; d_call: .; j_call: TRBJ2-2; cdr3_length: 14; v_call: TRBV5-1; cdr3_aa: CASSLRGDTGELFF; cdr3_nt: TGCGCCAGCAGCTTGCGGGGAGACACCGGGGAGCTGTTTTTT
clone_size: .; d_call: .; j_call: TRBJ2-7; cdr3_length: 14; v_call: TRBV5-1; cdr3_aa: CASSGNSGSYEQYF; cdr3_nt: TGCGCCAGCAGCGGGAACTCAGGGTCCTACGAGCAGTACTTC
clone_size: .; d_call: TRBD2; j_call: TRBJ2-5; cdr3_length: 15; v_call: TRBV7-9; cdr3_aa: CATRGTSGSVETQYF; cdr3_nt: TGTGCCACTAGGGGGACTAGCGGGAGTGTGGAGACCCAGTACTTC
clone_size: .; d_call: .; j_call: TRBJ2-7; cdr3_length: 15; v_call: TRBV14; cdr3_aa: CASSQGLTQLYEQYF; cdr3_nt: TGTGCCAGCAGCCAAGGTCTAACCCAACTCTACGAGCAGTACTTC
clone_size: .; d_call: .; j_call: TRBJ2-2; cdr3_length: 14; v_call: TRBV28; cdr3_aa: CASTPFRATGELFF; cdr3_nt: TGTGCCAGCACCCCTTTCCGGGCAACCGGGGAGCTGTTTTTT
clone_size: .; d_call: .; j_call: TRBJ2-3; cdr3_length: 16; v_call: TRBV15; cdr3_aa: CATSREAWRSTDTQYF; cdr3_nt: TGTGCCACCAGCCGGGAAGCTTGGCGTAGCACAGATACGCAGTATTTT
clone_size: .; d_call: TRBD2; j_call: TRBJ2-7; cdr3_length: 13; v_call: TRBV30; cdr3_aa: CAWTPGGTYEQYF; cdr3_nt: TGTGCCTGGACGCCCGGGGGGACCTACGAGCAGTACTTC
clone_size: many; d_call: TRBD1; j_call: TRBJ1-1; cdr3_length: 14; v_call: TRBV19; cdr3_aa: CASSRGTENTEAFF; cdr3_nt: TGTGCCAGTAGTAGGGGGACAGAGAACACTGAAGCTTTCTTT
clone_size: .; d_call: TRBD2; j_call: TRBJ2-2; cdr3_length: 16; v_call: TRBV9; cdr3_aa: CASSPRRSGGLRELFF; cdr3_nt: TGTGCCAGCAGCCCCAGGAGGAGCGGGGGGCTAAGGGAGCTGTTTTTT
clone_size: many; d_call: .; j_call: TRBJ2-3; cdr3_length: 11; v_call: TRBV6-1; cdr3_aa: CASSDFRTQYF; cdr3_nt: TGTGCCAGCAGTGATTTCAGGACGCAGTATTTT
clone_size: .; d_call: .; j_call: TRBJ2-3; cdr3_length: 13; v_call: TRBV25-1; cdr3_aa: CASSELGTDTQYF; cdr3_nt: TGTGCCAGCAGTGAATTGGGTACAGATACGCAGTATTTT
clone_size: .; d_call: .; j_call: TRBJ2-1; cdr3_length: 13; v_call: TRBV9; cdr3_aa: CASSGRPYNEQFF; cdr3_nt: TGTGCCAGCAGCGGACGGCCCTACAATGAGCAGTTCTTC
clone_size: .; d_call: .; j_call: TRBJ1-2; cdr3_length: 16; v_call: TRBV14; cdr3_aa: CASSKTVRGPLYGYTF; cdr3_nt: TGTGCCAGCAGCAAAACGGTAAGGGGCCCCCTTTATGGCTACACCTTC
clone_size: .; d_call: .; j_call: TRBJ2-1; cdr3_length: 15; v_call: TRBV2; cdr3_aa: CASRFGSASYNEQFF; cdr3_nt: TGTGCCAGCAGGTTTGGATCCGCCTCCTACAATGAGCAGTTCTTC
clone_size: .; d_call: .; j_call: TRBJ2-1; cdr3_length: 11; v_call: TRBV7-2; cdr3_aa: CASSLDNEQFF; cdr3_nt: TGTGCCAGCAGCCTCGACAATGAGCAGTTCTTC
clone_size: .; d_call: TRBD2; j_call: TRBJ2-1; cdr3_length: 16; v_call: TRBV9; cdr3_aa: CASSVLAGTINNEQFF; cdr3_nt: TGTGCCAGCAGCGTTCTAGCGGGGACGATTAACAATGAGCAGTTCTTC
clone_size: .; d_call: TRBD2; j_call: TRBJ2-1; cdr3_length: 16; v_call: TRBV30; cdr3_aa: CAWSGTSGRSYNEQFF; cdr3_nt: TGTGCCTGGAGCGGGACTAGCGGGAGGAGCTACAATGAGCAGTTCTTC
clone_size: .; d_call: .; j_call: TRBJ1-5; cdr3_length: 13; v_call: TRBV19; cdr3_aa: CASSIEGYQPQHF; cdr3_nt: TGTGCCAGTAGTATAGAGGGGTATCAGCCCCAGCATTTT
clone_size: .; d_call: .; j_call: TRBJ1-1; cdr3_length: 11; v_call: TRBV28; cdr3_aa: CASSLVQEAFF; cdr3_nt: TGTGCCAGCAGTTTAGTTCAGGAAGCTTTCTTT